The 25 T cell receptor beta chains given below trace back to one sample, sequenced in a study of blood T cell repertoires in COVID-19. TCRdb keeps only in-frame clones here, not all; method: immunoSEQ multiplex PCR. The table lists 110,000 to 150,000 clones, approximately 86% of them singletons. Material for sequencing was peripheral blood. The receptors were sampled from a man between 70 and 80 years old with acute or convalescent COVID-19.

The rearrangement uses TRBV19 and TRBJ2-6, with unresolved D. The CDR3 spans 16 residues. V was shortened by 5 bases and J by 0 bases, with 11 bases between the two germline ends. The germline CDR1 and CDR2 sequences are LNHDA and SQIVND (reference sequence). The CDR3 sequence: CASSAQISSGANVLTF. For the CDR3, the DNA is TGTGCCAGTAGTGCCCAAATTAGCTCTGGGGCCAACGTCCTGACTTTC. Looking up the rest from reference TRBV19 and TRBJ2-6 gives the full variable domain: DGGITQSPKYLFRKEGQNVTLSCEQNLNHDAMYWYRQDPGQGLRLIYYSQIVNDFQKGDIAEGYSVSREKKESFPLTVTSAQKNPTAFYLCASSAQISSGANVLTFGAGSRLTVL.

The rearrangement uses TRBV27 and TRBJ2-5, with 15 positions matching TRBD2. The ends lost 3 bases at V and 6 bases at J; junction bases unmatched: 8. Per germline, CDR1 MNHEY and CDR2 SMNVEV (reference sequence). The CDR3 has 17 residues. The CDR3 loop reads CASSFGGLAGGRQTQYF. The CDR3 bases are TGTGCCAGCAGTTTTGGGGGACTAGCGGGAGGTCGGCAGACCCAGTACTTC.

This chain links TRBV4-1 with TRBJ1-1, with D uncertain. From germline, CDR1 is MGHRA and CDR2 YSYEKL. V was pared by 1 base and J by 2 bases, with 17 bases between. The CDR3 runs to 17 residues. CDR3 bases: TGCGCCAGCAGCCAAGCCGGGAGCGGAAGAGGAAACACTGAAGCTTTCTTT. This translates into CASSQAGSGRGNTEAFF.

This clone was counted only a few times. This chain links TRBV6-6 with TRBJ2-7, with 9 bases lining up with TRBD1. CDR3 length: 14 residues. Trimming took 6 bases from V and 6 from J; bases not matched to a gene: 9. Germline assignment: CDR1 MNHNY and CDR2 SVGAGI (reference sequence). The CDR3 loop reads CASSLGTGISEQYF. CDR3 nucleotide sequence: TGTGCCAGCAGCCTAGGGACAGGGATAAGCGAGCAGTACTTC.

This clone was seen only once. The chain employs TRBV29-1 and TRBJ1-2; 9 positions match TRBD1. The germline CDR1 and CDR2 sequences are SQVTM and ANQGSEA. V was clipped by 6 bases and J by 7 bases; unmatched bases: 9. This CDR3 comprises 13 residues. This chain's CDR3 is CSVGGTGKLGYTF. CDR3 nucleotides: TGCAGCGTGGGTGGGACAGGGAAGCTTGGCTACACCTTC.

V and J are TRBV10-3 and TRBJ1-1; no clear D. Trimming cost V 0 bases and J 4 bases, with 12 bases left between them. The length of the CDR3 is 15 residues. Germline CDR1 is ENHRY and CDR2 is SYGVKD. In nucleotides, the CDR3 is TGTGCCATCAGTGAGTCTAGCCCGGAAGTCACTGAAGCTTTCTTT. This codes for CAISESSPEVTEAFF.

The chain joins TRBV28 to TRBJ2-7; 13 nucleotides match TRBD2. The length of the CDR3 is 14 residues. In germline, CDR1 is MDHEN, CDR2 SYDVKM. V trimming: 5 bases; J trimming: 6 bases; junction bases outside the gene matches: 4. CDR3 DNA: TGTGCCAGCAGTGGGGGACTAGCGGGACGCGAGCAGTACTTC. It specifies CASSGGLAGREQYF.

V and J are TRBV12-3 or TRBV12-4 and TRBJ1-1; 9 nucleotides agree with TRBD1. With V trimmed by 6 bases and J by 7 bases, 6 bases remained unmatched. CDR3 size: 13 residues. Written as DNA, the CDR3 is TGTGCCAGCAGGGGGACAGGGTCGGGTGAAGCTTTCTTT. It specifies CASRGTGSGEAFF.

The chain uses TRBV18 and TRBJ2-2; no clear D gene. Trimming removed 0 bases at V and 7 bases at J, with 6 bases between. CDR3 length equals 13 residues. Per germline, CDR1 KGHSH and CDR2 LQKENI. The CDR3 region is CASSPPFGGELFF. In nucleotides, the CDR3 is TGTGCCAGCTCACCACCCTTCGGCGGGGAGCTGTTTTTT.

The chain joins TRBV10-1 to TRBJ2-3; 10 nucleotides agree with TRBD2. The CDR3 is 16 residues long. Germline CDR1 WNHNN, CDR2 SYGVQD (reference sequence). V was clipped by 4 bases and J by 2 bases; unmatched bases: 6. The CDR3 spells CASSVSSGGPTDTQYF. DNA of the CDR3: TGCGCCAGCAGTGTGTCTAGCGGGGGACCCACAGATACGCAGTATTTT.

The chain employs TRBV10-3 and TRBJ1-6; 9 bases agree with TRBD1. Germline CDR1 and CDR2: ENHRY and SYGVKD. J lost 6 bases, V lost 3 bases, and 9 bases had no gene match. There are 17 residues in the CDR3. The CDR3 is CAISDYLQGATNSPLHF. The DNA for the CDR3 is TGTGCCATCAGTGACTATCTACAGGGGGCTACTAATTCACCCCTCCACTTT.

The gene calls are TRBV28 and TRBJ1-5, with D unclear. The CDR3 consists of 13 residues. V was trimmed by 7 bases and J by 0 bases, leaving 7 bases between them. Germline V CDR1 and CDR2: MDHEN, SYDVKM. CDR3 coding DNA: TGTGCCAGCACCTTATATAGCAATCAGCCCCAGCATTTT. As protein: CASTLYSNQPQHF.

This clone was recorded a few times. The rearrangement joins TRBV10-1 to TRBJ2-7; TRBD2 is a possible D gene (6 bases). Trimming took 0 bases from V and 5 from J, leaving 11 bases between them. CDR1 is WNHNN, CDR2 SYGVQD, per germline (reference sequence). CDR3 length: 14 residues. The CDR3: CASSESGGPHEQYF. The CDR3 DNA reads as TGCGCCAGCAGTGAGTCGGGGGGTCCCCACGAGCAGTACTTC.

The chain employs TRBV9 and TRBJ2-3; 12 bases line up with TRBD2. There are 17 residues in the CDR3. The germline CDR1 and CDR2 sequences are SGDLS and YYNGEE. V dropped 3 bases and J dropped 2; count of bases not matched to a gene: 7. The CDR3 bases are TGTGCCAGCAGCGACGCCGGGACTAGCGGGCCCACAGATACGCAGTATTTT. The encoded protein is CASSDAGTSGPTDTQYF.

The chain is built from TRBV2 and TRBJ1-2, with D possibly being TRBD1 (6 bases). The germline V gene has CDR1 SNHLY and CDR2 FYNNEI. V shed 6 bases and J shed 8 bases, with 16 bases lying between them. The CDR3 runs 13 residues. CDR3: CASRAVGAGGYTF. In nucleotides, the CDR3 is TGTGCCAGCAGGGCAGTGGGGGCGGGCGGCTACACCTTC. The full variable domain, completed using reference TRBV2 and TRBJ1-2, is EPEVTQTPSHQVTQMGQEVILRCVPISNHLYFYWYRQILGQKVEFLVSFYNNEISEKSEIFDDQFSVERPDGSNFTLKIRSTKLEDSAMYFCASRAVGAGGYTFGSGTRLTVV.

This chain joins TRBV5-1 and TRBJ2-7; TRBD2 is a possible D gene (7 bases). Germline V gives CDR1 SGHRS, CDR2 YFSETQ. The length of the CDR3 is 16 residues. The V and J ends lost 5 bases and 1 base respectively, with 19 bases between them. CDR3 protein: CASRPTGGGESYEQYF. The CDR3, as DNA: TGCGCCAGCAGGCCCACGGGGGGCGGGGAATCCTACGAGCAGTACTTC.

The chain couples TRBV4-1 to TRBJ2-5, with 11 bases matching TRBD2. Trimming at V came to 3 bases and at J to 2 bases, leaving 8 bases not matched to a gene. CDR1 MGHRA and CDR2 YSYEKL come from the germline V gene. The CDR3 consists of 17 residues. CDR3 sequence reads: CASSHQLIAGGQETQYF. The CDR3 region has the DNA TGCGCCAGCAGCCATCAATTAATAGCGGGGGGGCAAGAGACCCAGTACTTC.

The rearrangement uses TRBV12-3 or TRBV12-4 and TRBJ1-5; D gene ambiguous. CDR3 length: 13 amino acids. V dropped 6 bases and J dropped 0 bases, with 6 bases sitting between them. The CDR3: CASSQLSNQPQHF. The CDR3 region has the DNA TGTGCCAGCAGCCAACTTAGCAATCAGCCCCAGCATTTT.

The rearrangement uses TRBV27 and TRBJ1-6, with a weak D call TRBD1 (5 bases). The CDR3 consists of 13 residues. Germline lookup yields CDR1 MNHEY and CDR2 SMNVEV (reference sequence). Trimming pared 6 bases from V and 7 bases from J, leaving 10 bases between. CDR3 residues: CASSRVRNSPLHF. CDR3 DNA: TGTGCCAGCAGCAGGGTACGAAATTCACCCCTCCACTTT.

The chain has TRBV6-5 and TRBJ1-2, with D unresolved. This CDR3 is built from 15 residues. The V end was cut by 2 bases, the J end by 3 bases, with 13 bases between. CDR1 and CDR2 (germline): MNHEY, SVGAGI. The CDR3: CASSYTGSRHYGYTF. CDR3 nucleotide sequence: TGTGCCAGCAGTTACACCGGGAGCCGGCACTATGGCTACACCTTC.

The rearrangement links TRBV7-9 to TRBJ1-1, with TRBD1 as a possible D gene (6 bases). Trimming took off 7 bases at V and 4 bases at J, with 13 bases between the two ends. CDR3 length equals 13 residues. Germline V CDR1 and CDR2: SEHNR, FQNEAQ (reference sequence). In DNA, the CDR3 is TGTGCCAGCACCTCAACAGGGACCACTGAAGCTTTCTTT. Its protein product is CASTSTGTTEAFF.

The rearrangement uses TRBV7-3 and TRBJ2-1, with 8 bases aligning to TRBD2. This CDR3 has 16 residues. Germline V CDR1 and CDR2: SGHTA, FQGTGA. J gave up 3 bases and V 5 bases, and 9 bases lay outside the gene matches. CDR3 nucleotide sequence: TGTGCCAGCAGCCGCGCAGGAACTAGCGGCTACAATGAGCAGTTCTTC. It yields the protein CASSRAGTSGYNEQFF.

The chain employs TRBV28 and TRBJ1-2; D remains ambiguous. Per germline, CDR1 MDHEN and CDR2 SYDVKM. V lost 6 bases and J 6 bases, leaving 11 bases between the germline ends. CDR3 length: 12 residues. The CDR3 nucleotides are TGTGCCAGCAGACGACACCCCGATGGCTACACCTTC. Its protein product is CASRRHPDGYTF.

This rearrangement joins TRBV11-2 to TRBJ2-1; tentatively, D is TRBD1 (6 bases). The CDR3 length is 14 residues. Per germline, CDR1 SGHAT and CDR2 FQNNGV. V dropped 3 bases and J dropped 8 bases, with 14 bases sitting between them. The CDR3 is CASSLGTPDDEQFF. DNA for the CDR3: TGTGCCAGCAGCTTGGGGACACCTGACGATGAGCAGTTCTTC.

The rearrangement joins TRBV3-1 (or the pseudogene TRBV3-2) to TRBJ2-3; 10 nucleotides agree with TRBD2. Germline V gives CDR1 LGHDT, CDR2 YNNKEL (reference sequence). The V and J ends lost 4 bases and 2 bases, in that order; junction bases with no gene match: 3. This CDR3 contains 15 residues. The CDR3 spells CASSPSGSPTDTQYF. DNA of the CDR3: TGTGCCAGCAGCCCTAGCGGGAGTCCCACAGATACGCAGTATTTT.